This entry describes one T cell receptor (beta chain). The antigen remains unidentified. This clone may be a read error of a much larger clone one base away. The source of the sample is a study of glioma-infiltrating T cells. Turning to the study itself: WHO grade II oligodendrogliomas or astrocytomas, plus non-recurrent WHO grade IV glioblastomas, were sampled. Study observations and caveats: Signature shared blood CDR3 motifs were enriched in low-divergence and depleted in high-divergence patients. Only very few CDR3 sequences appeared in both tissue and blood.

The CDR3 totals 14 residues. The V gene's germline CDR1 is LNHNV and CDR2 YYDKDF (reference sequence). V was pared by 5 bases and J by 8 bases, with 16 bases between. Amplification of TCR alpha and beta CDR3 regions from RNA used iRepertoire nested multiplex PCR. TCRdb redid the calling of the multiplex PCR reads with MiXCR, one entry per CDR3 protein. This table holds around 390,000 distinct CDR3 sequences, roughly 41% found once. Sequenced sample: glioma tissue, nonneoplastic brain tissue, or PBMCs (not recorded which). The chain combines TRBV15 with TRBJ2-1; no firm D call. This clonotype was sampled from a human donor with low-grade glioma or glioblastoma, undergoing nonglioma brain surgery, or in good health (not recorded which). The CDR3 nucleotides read TGTGCCACCAGCCCCCAAAACCTCCACGATGAGCAGTTCTTC. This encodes CATSPQNLHDEQFF.